This is a list of T cell receptor beta chains from one sample in a study of cytomegalovirus exposure and HLA in healthy donors. Generated by immunoSEQ multiplex PCR, the TCRdb table keeps only in-frame clones and is missing some. The sample has around 150,000 clones; around 79% are singletons. The sequencing input was PBMCs. These receptor sequences come from a man aged 35-49 years in good health and CMV-seronegative. The conserved cysteine and the conserved F or W are not part of the CDR3 here. The order of the fields is CDR3 length, clone size, J gene, V gene, CDR3 protein. Clone size is stated in some rows and not others, as once, few, many or a class when expanded.

12	NA	TRBJ1-1	TRBV30	AWSHSAELTEAF
12	few	TRBJ1-2	TRBV25-1	ASSSKDRQARLT
11	NA	TRBJ2-7	TRBV18	ASSTGQAEGQY
10	NA	TRBJ2-5	TRBV5-8	ASSLTGETQY
11	NA	TRBJ2-7	TRBV10-3	AAGTSGVAEQY
14	NA	TRBJ1-5	TRBV18	ASSPGTGGRDQPQH
18	few	TRBJ2-5	TRBV5-1	ASSLNDRRTSPTKEETQY
9	NA	TRBJ2-7	TRBV5-8	ASSFGQVQY
11	NA	TRBJ2-1	TRBV11-1	ASRPRGIDEQF
14	NA	TRBJ2-2	TRBV5-1	ASSPRAGVRTGELF
12	once	TRBJ2-7	TRBV27	ASHGQADPYEQY
13	NA	TRBJ2-5	TRBV18	ASSQRPGGSKTQY
13	few	TRBJ2-7	TRBV5-4	ASSLSGRSSYEQY
18	NA	TRBJ2-4	TRBV12-2	ASRNQRCLAGGPAKNIQY
12	NA	TRBJ1-3	TRBV7-2	ASSLAGAGNTIY
12	NA	TRBJ2-5	TRBV5-4	ASSLARLQETQY
11	NA	TRBJ2-7	TRBV10-3	AITETGDNEQY
15	NA	TRBJ2-3	TRBV6-4	ASSAELAGSSTDTQY
12	NA	TRBJ1-2	TRBV28	ASSLSQGARGYT
14	NA	TRBJ2-7	TRBV18	ASSPTVAGTSYEQY
12	NA	TRBJ1-3	TRBV6-5	ASSYSIGANTIY
12	NA	TRBJ2-7	TRBV18	ASSPGQGPYEQY
12	NA	TRBJ2-7	TRBV4-2	ASSQTAGSGEQY
13	NA	TRBJ2-7	TRBV2	ASSEGEVSSYEQY
10	NA	TRBJ1-4	TRBV5-1	ASSSTGEKLF